This T cell receptor (beta chain) is from a study of graft-versus-host responses after intestinal transplantation. Overall study context: Grafts that recipients had were multivisceral, liver-intestinal, or isolated intestinal transplants. Recipients uniformly received anti-thymocyte globulin induction, followed by tacrolimus and steroids for roughly 3 years.

Study results and caveats: Maximum circulating GvH clone levels tracked with early post-transplant HvG decreases. GvH clones detected in recipient marrow included some appearing first in ileum or blood.

The CDR3 totals 14 residues. Germline CDR1 reads SGHAT; CDR2 reads FQNNGV. J was trimmed by 7 bases and V by 3 bases; bases with no gene match: 1. Regarding this clone: The antigen is unknown.

Using immunoSEQ multiplex PCR, the repertoire was profiled, and TCRdb retains in-frame clones only, with some absent. The sample includes 98,000 or so clones, approximately 84% of them seen just once. This rearrangement joins TRBV11-2 to TRBJ1-6, with 9 nucleotides matching TRBD1. Sequencing was performed on unstimulated CD4+ T cells sorted from spleen or lymph node cells, taken before intestinal transplant. The receptor comes from a human donor who received an intestinal transplant. The CDR3 region has the DNA TGTGCCAGCAGCTTTGACAGGGGGAATTCACCCCTCCACTTT. It specifies CASSFDRGNSPLHF.